The 26 T cell receptor beta chains below all came from one sample that was sequenced in a study of PD-1 blockade in classical Hodgkin lymphoma. This table comes from immunoSEQ multiplex PCR, and its TCRdb copy is limited to in-frame clones, with some not included. Of approximately 93,000 clones in the sample, about three quarters were seen once. Time point noted: cycle 4 day 1 (C4D1), after about 6 weeks of nivolumab. Exposure to brentuximab vedotin varied, and each patient had relapsed following autologous stem cell transplantation. The sample here was peripheral blood mononuclear cells (PBMCs), taken before the fourth cycle of nivolumab. The receptors stem from a human donor with classical Hodgkin lymphoma.

The rearrangement links TRBV2 to TRBJ1-1, with 7 bases matching TRBD1. The V segment lost 5 bases and the J segment 7 bases; nucleotides outside the gene matches: 10. The CDR3 runs 14 residues. Germline CDR1 reads SNHLY; CDR2 reads FYNNEI. The CDR3 DNA follows: TGTGCCAGCAGTTCCGGGACAGCCGGGCGTGAAGCTTTCTTT. It encodes CASSSGTAGREAFF.

The gene calls are TRBV19 and TRBJ1-1, with a tentative D call TRBD1 (5 bases). The ends were cut back, 3 bases at V and 3 bases at J, with 8 bases in the middle. Germline V gives CDR1 LNHDA, CDR2 SQIVND (reference sequence). This CDR3 comprises 13 residues. Written as DNA, the CDR3 is TGTGCCAGTAGTATCCGGGGGGACACTGAAGCTTTCTTT. Translated: CASSIRGDTEAFF.

The chain couples TRBV18 to TRBJ1-1; D is undetermined. The CDR3 is 13 amino acids. In germline, CDR1 is KGHSH, CDR2 LQKENI. V was cut by 2 bases and J by 3 bases, with 7 bases left in between. This CDR3 is CASSPDGDTEAFF. CDR3 nucleotide sequence: TGTGCCAGCTCACCAGATGGGGACACTGAAGCTTTCTTT.

The chain couples TRBV5-6 to TRBJ2-7; tentatively, D is TRBD2 (6 bases). Germline CDR1 reads SGHDT; CDR2 reads YYEEEE. The CDR3 totals 16 residues. Trimming removed 4 bases at V and 6 bases at J, with 23 bases between. The chain's CDR3 is CASSIGTGDFPGEQYF. DNA for the CDR3: TGTGCCAGCAGCATCGGGACCGGGGACTTCCCCGGCGAGCAGTACTTC.

The chain uses TRBV7-9 and TRBJ2-3; no clear D gene. This CDR3 has 15 residues. From germline, CDR1 is SEHNR and CDR2 FQNEAQ (reference sequence). V lost 1 base and J lost 2, with 10 bases in between. CDR3 sequence: CASSLGSEPTDTQYF. In nucleotides, the CDR3 is TGTGCCAGCAGCTTAGGTTCGGAACCCACAGATACGCAGTATTTT.

This clone was recorded once. The V and J genes are TRBV7-9 and TRBJ1-2; weak D call: TRBD1 (5 bases). Trimming cost V 2 bases and J 1 base, with 11 bases left between them. The CDR3 is 15 residues long. Germline lookup yields CDR1 SEHNR and CDR2 FQNEAQ (reference sequence). CDR3 nucleotide sequence: TGTGCCAGCAGCTTAACGGGGGAGATTAACTATGGCTACACCTTC. It codes for CASSLTGEINYGYTF.

The CDR3 DNA is TGTGCCAGCAGTTACCCGACAGGGGTTGGCAATGAGCAGTTCTTC. It yields the protein CASSYPTGVGNEQFF. This chain joins TRBV6-6 and TRBJ2-1; TRBD1 agrees at 8 bases. V dropped 2 bases and J dropped 6; count of bases not matched to a gene: 6. CDR3 length equals 15 residues. CDR1 is MNHNY and CDR2 is SVGAGI in the germline V gene (reference sequence).

The gene calls are TRBV27 and TRBJ1-3; 9 bases agree with TRBD1. The germline V gene has CDR1 MNHEY and CDR2 SMNVEV (reference sequence). Trimming at V came to 5 bases and at J to 0 bases, leaving 11 bases not matched to a gene. There are 18 residues in the CDR3. The CDR3 nucleotides read TGTGCCAGCAGTCTCGGGACAGGGCCTTCCCTCTCTGGAAACACCATATATTTT. Translated, it gives CASSLGTGPSLSGNTIYF.

This chain uses TRBV19 with TRBJ1-1, with 8 positions matching TRBD1. Germline values: CDR1 LNHDA, CDR2 SQIVND (reference sequence). V shed 6 bases, J shed 3 bases, and the junction held 6 bases outside the gene matches. The CDR3 length is 14 residues. This CDR3 reads CASRVRGRDTEAFF. The CDR3 region has the DNA TGTGCCAGTAGGGTCAGGGGGCGCGACACTGAAGCTTTCTTT.

This clone has only a few counts. The rearrangement uses TRBV18 and TRBJ1-5; D is undetermined. The V gene lost 0 bases and the J gene lost 3 bases, with 12 bases spanning the gap. Germline CDR1 and CDR2: KGHSH and LQKENI. CDR3 length: 16 amino acids. Written as DNA, the CDR3 is TGTGCCAGCTCACCACCCTCCACAGCTTCCAATCAGCCCCAGCATTTT. Amino acids: CASSPPSTASNQPQHF.

This rearrangement joins TRBV20-1 to TRBJ2-7; D may be TRBD1 (5 bases). This CDR3 has 11 residues. With 6 bases removed from V and 4 bases from J, the gap between germline ends came to 10 bases. CDR1 is DFQATT and CDR2 is SNEGSKA in the germline V gene (reference sequence). The CDR3 protein is CSASRGYEQYF. CDR3 bases: TGCAGTGCAAGTAGGGGTTACGAGCAGTACTTC.

The rearrangement uses TRBV7-8 and TRBJ1-5; D is perhaps TRBD1 (5 bases). V was clipped by 4 bases and J by 0 bases, with 16 bases between them. The CDR3 has 17 residues. The germline V gene encodes CDR1 SGHVS and CDR2 FQNEAQ. The chain's CDR3 is CASSSYDRGDSNQPQHF. Here the CDR3 DNA reads TGTGCCAGCAGCTCCTACGACAGAGGAGATAGCAATCAGCCCCAGCATTTT. The entire variable domain, with the rest obtained from reference TRBV7-8 and TRBJ1-5, is as follows: GAGVSQSPRYKVAKRGQDVALRCDPISGHVSLFWYQQALGQGPEFLTYFQNEAQLDKSGLPSDRFFAERPEGSVSTLKIQRTQQEDSAVYLCASSSYDRGDSNQPQHFGDGTRLSIL.

This chain's CDR3 is CASIPRGTGQREQFF. CDR3 DNA sequence: TGTGCCAGCATCCCACGGGGGACAGGGCAACGTGAGCAGTTCTTC. The V and J genes are TRBV28 and TRBJ2-1; 9 nucleotides line up with TRBD1. Looked up from germline, CDR1 is MDHEN and CDR2 is SYDVKM. This CDR3 contains 15 residues. V was pared by 7 bases and J by 9 bases, with 13 bases of the junction left unmatched.

V usage is TRBV4-2 and J usage is TRBJ1-1; 7 positions match TRBD1. The CDR3 spans 16 residues. Per the germline V gene, CDR1 is LGHNA and CDR2 is YNFKEQ. The J segment lost 3 bases and the V segment lost 3 bases, leaving 10 bases of the junction unmatched. The CDR3 loop reads CASSQSPGGGDTEAFF. CDR3 bases: TGTGCCAGCAGCCAGTCTCCAGGGGGGGGCGACACTGAAGCTTTCTTT.

This clone was seen ten or more times. The J gene is TRBJ2-7, the V gene TRBV19; TRBD2 agrees at 14 bases. With 1 base clipped from V and 2 bases from J, the junction kept 7 bases outside the gene matches. The V gene's germline CDR1 is LNHDA and CDR2 SQIVND (reference sequence). CDR3 size: 18 residues. The CDR3 region has the DNA TGTGCCAGTAGTATAGGGGGACTAGCGGGAGATCGGGCCTACGAGCAGTACTTC. It encodes CASSIGGLAGDRAYEQYF.

This chain connects TRBV19 to TRBJ2-2; 16 bases fit TRBD2. After removal of 5 bases from V and 5 bases from J, the junction contained 11 bases not matched to a gene. This CDR3 is 19 amino acids long. The germline CDR1 and CDR2 sequences are LNHDA and SQIVND (reference sequence). The chain's CDR3 is CASSDPGLAGGARTGELFF. DNA for the CDR3: TGTGCCAGTAGTGACCCGGGACTAGCGGGGGGGGCGAGGACCGGGGAGCTGTTTTTT.

This clone was seen only once. DNA of the CDR3: TGTGCCAGCAGCTTAACAGACAGCGAGCAGTACTTC. This translates into CASSLTDSEQYF. V is TRBV7-9 and J is TRBJ2-7, with D possibly being TRBD1 (5 bases). The germline CDR1 and CDR2 sequences are SEHNR and FQNEAQ (reference sequence). V lost 2 bases and J 6 bases, leaving 8 bases between the germline ends. The CDR3 extends over 12 amino acids.

This clone has only a few counts. The chain recombines TRBV19 with TRBJ2-4; no reliable D call. This CDR3 is 13 amino acids long. Germline loops: CDR1 LNHDA, CDR2 SQIVND (reference sequence). Trimming removed 3 bases from V and 7 bases from J, with 10 bases in between. In nucleotides, the CDR3 is TGTGCCAGTAGTATTTTAGCAGGCAACATTCAGTACTTC. Translating gives CASSILAGNIQYF. The whole variable domain, filled in from reference TRBV19 and TRBJ2-4, reads DGGITQSPKYLFRKEGQNVTLSCEQNLNHDAMYWYRQDPGQGLRLIYYSQIVNDFQKGDIAEGYSVSREKKESFPLTVTSAQKNPTAFYLCASSILAGNIQYFGAGTRLSVL.

The CDR3 loop is CASSFSRGGAWSYEQYF. CDR3 DNA sequence: TGTGCCAGCAGTTTTTCCCGAGGGGGGGCCTGGAGCTACGAGCAGTACTTC. The rearrangement joins TRBV28 to TRBJ2-7, with a possible D match to TRBD2 (7 bases). Trimming took 3 bases from V and 3 from J, leaving 21 bases between them. The CDR3 loop spans 17 amino acids. CDR1 and CDR2 from the germline V gene are MDHEN and SYDVKM.

The rearrangement uses TRBV6-1 and TRBJ2-5, with a tentative D call TRBD1 (6 bases). The CDR3 covers 13 residues. The germline V gene encodes CDR1 MNHNS and CDR2 SASEGT. The V end was cut by 6 bases, the J end by 5 bases, with 13 bases between. CDR3 protein: CASRQGPWETQYF. For the CDR3, the DNA is TGTGCCAGCAGACAGGGCCCGTGGGAGACCCAGTACTTC.

This clone was seen once. The rearrangement links TRBV28 to TRBJ2-3; 14 positions agree with TRBD2. The V segment lost 5 bases and the J segment 3 bases; nucleotides outside the gene matches: 1. Germline V lookup: CDR1 MDHEN, CDR2 SYDVKM. This CDR3 is built from 15 residues. In DNA, the CDR3 is TGTGCCAGCAGTGGACTAGCGGGAGGTACAGATACGCAGTATTTT. Translated, it gives CASSGLAGGTDTQYF.

The chain has TRBV4-2 and TRBJ2-5; tentative D call: TRBD2 (7 bases). CDR1 LGHNA and CDR2 YNFKEQ come from the germline V gene. V was trimmed by 5 bases and J by 1 base, leaving 14 bases between them. The CDR3 is 15 residues long. DNA for the CDR3: TGTGCCAGCAGCTTGGGGGGCGGGGGCCAAGAGACCCAGTACTTC. This gives the protein CASSLGGGGQETQYF.

This sequence joins TRBV10-3 and TRBJ2-5; D is possibly TRBD1 (5 bases). Per germline, CDR1 ENHRY and CDR2 SYGVKD. Trimming shortened V by 2 bases and J by 3 bases, and 10 bases separated the two germline ends. The CDR3 covers 14 residues. DNA for the CDR3: TGTGCCATCAGTGAGGTTCAGGACAAAGAGACCCAGTACTTC. This codes for CAISEVQDKETQYF.

This clone was observed a single time. The chain recombines TRBV6-6 with TRBJ1-2; 7 positions match TRBD1. V shed 7 bases, J shed 6 bases, and the junction held 14 bases outside the gene matches. CDR3 length equals 15 residues. CDR1 MNHNY and CDR2 SVGAGI come from the germline V gene (reference sequence). The CDR3 coding sequence is TGTGCCAGCACCCAGGGGGGGGGTCCCTTTAATGGCTACACCTTC. Amino acids: CASTQGGGPFNGYTF.

V gene TRBV5-1 combines with J gene TRBJ2-7, with 8 bases fitting TRBD1. The CDR3 sequence is 15 residues long. V gave up 2 bases and J gave up 3 bases; unmatched junction bases: 7. From germline, CDR1 is SGHRS and CDR2 YFSETQ. CDR3 bases: TGCGCCAGCAGCTTAGAGTCAGGGGGCGTCTACGAGCAGTACTTC. It is translated as CASSLESGGVYEQYF.

V and J are TRBV5-4 and TRBJ1-2; TRBD1 aligns across 11 bases. Germline CDR1 SGHNT, CDR2 YYREEE (reference sequence). J lost 4 bases, V lost 5 bases, and 7 bases had no gene match. This CDR3 spans 15 amino acids. DNA of the CDR3: TGTGCCAGCAGTCCCCGGGACAGGGGGGGCTATGGCTACACCTTC. Its translation: CASSPRDRGGYGYTF.